A single sample gave rise to the 18 T cell receptor beta chains below, sequenced in a study of shared clonotypes between healthy human individuals. Profiling relied on immunoSEQ multiplex PCR, and the TCRdb table lists in-frame clones only, not all of them. This table holds more than 2 million clones, around 95% found once. The sample was naive CD4+ T cells sorted from blood. Subset reported: CD45RA+ positively selected. The receptors shown here come from a man younger than 35 in good health.

This sequence joins TRBV6-1 and TRBJ1-5, with 8 bases matching TRBD1. CDR1 is MNHNS and CDR2 is SASEGT in the germline V gene. CDR3 size: 15 residues. V was pared by 3 bases and J by 6 bases, with 7 bases of the junction left unmatched. Written as DNA, the CDR3 is TGTGCCAGCAGTGACGGACAGGGAAGAGGTCAGCCCCAGCATTTT. Its translation is CASSDGQGRGQPQHF.

In the case of this clone: Other DNA sequences in this specimen translate into the identical CDR3. V usage is TRBV29-1 and J usage is TRBJ1-1; D perhaps matches TRBD1 (5 bases). The V end was cut by 4 bases, the J end by 2 bases, with 11 bases between. In germline, CDR1 is SQVTM, CDR2 ANQGSEA. This CDR3 has 13 residues. The CDR3 spells CSVAGGLNTEAFF. CDR3 coding DNA: TGCAGCGTTGCTGGGGGGTTAAACACTGAAGCTTTCTTT.

The chain links TRBV2 to TRBJ2-7; possible D gene TRBD1, 5 bases. The V end was cut by 7 bases, the J end by 4 bases, with 14 bases between. The length of the CDR3 is 13 residues. The V gene's germline CDR1 is SNHLY and CDR2 FYNNEI. The CDR3: CASKGQGLYEQYF. DNA of the CDR3: TGTGCCAGCAAGGGGCAGGGTTTATACGAGCAGTACTTC.

The chain is built from TRBV19 and TRBJ2-1; D might be TRBD1 or TRBD2, each matching 5 bases. The germline V gene has CDR1 LNHDA and CDR2 SQIVND (reference sequence). Trimming cost V 1 base and J 10 bases, with 20 bases left between them. The CDR3 has 16 amino acids. This CDR3 reads CASSIGIWDGTSEQFF. The CDR3 DNA reads TGTGCCAGTAGTATAGGGATCTGGGACGGAACCTCCGAGCAGTTCTTC.

The chain joins TRBV7-9 to TRBJ1-2, with TRBD1 identical over 8 bases. Germline trimming cut 8 bases from V and 0 bases from J; bases unmatched to any gene: 11. Germline V gene data show CDR1 as SEHNR and CDR2 as FQNEAQ (reference sequence). CDR3 length equals 16 residues. The CDR3: CASGATGAAPNYGYTF. DNA of the CDR3: TGTGCCAGCGGGGCGACAGGGGCCGCCCCTAACTATGGCTACACCTTC.

In the case of this clone: The same CDR3 can be traced to other DNA sequences in this sample. V usage is TRBV7-8 and J usage is TRBJ2-7; TRBD1 matches 8 bases. Losses at the gene ends were 3 bases for V and 3 bases for J; bases not matched to a gene: 4. This CDR3 region has 14 residues. The germline V gene has CDR1 SGHVS and CDR2 FQNEAQ. The CDR3 spells CASSLGQAFYEQYF. CDR3 in DNA: TGTGCCAGCAGCTTGGGACAGGCATTCTACGAGCAGTACTTC.

The rearrangement links TRBV7-3 to TRBJ2-3, with TRBD2 identical over 9 bases. Trimming cost V 5 bases and J 4 bases; bases outside gene matches: 10. Per the germline V gene, CDR1 is SGHTA and CDR2 is FQGTGA. The CDR3 is 16 residues long. CDR3 in amino acids: CASSPRASGAADTQYF. In DNA, the CDR3 is TGTGCCAGCAGCCCCCGGGCTAGCGGGGCCGCAGATACGCAGTATTTT.

V gene TRBV10-3 combines with J gene TRBJ2-7; 7 bases are shared with TRBD1. V was clipped by 10 bases and J by 2 bases; unmatched bases: 8. The germline gives CDR1 ENHRY, CDR2 SYGVKD. The CDR3 loop spans 13 amino acids. The CDR3 region has the DNA TGTGCCACACAACAGGGGCCTCCCTACGAGCAGTACTTC. Its translation is CATQQGPPYEQYF.

The gene calls are TRBV19 and TRBJ1-2; the D gene is possibly TRBD1 (6 bases). The germline CDR1 and CDR2 sequences are LNHDA and SQIVND (reference sequence). The CDR3 has 14 amino acids. V was shortened by 5 bases and J by 0 bases, with 10 bases between the two germline ends. This CDR3 reads CASSPHRANYGYTF. Written as DNA, the CDR3 is TGTGCCAGTAGTCCGCACAGGGCTAACTATGGCTACACCTTC.

The J gene is TRBJ2-3, the V gene TRBV7-9; no clear D. Germline V CDR1 and CDR2: SEHNR, FQNEAQ (reference sequence). This CDR3 has 15 residues. V was shortened by 1 base and J by 0 bases, with 8 bases between the two germline ends. In DNA form, the CDR3 reads TGTGCCAGCAGCTTAGGGTCCTTAAGCACAGATACGCAGTATTTT. It yields the protein CASSLGSLSTDTQYF.

The chain employs TRBV28 and TRBJ1-2; D may be TRBD1 (5 bases). V lost 3 bases and J lost 4, with 12 bases in between. CDR1 and CDR2 from the germline V gene are MDHEN and SYDVKM. The CDR3 totals 14 residues. In DNA, the CDR3 is TGTGCCAGCAGTTTGGCAGGGCGTACCTATGGCTACACCTTC. Its translation is CASSLAGRTYGYTF.

The rearrangement links TRBV19 to TRBJ1-1, with a tentative D call TRBD1 (5 bases). Trimming removed 5 bases at V and 3 bases at J, with 13 bases between. The CDR3 contains 14 residues. Per germline, CDR1 LNHDA and CDR2 SQIVND (reference sequence). The CDR3 nucleotides read TGTGCCAGTAGTCGAGACAGCGAATACACTGAAGCTTTCTTT. Translating it yields CASSRDSEYTEAFF.

The J gene is TRBJ2-2, the V gene TRBV14, with no clear D. CDR3 length: 14 residues. The V and J ends lost 0 bases and 2 bases respectively, with 4 bases between them. The germline V gene has CDR1 SGHDN and CDR2 FVKESK. CDR3 residues: CASSQDGNTGELFF. CDR3 in DNA: TGTGCCAGCAGCCAAGACGGAAACACCGGGGAGCTGTTTTTT.

Only one count was recorded for this clone. The CDR3 sequence is CAWSVLGPYNQPQHF. CDR3 nucleotides: TGTGCCTGGAGTGTGTTGGGGCCTTACAATCAGCCCCAGCATTTT. The V call is TRBV30, the J call TRBJ1-5, with D perhaps matching TRBD1 (5 bases). The CDR3 has 15 residues. CDR1 is GTSNPN and CDR2 is SVGIG in the germline V gene (reference sequence). Between the trimmed V and J ends, which lost 0 bases and 3 bases, there was a span of 12 bases.

The chain has TRBV6-1 and TRBJ1-5; the match to TRBD1 covers 7 bases. Per the germline V gene, CDR1 is MNHNS and CDR2 is SASEGT. The CDR3 contains 14 residues. The J segment lost 1 base and the V segment lost 6 bases, leaving 3 bases of the junction unmatched. CDR3 loop: CASSTGASNQPQHF. CDR3 nucleotide sequence: TGTGCCAGCAGCACAGGGGCGAGCAATCAGCCCCAGCATTTT.

The sample holds one count of this clone. This chain uses TRBV2 with TRBJ2-7, with D maybe TRBD2 (6 bases). Germline loops: CDR1 SNHLY, CDR2 FYNNEI. Trimming removed 4 bases at V and 0 bases at J, with 10 bases between. There are 14 residues in the CDR3. CDR3 protein: CASSVSGNSYEQYF. DNA for the CDR3: TGTGCCAGCAGTGTTAGCGGAAACTCCTACGAGCAGTACTTC.

This clone was counted once. The genes are TRBV27 and TRBJ2-5; 14 bases map to TRBD2. V gave up 7 bases and J gave up 5 bases; unmatched junction bases: 6. This CDR3 comprises 15 residues. The V gene's germline CDR1 is MNHEY and CDR2 SMNVEV (reference sequence). The CDR3 protein is CASTRLAGGLETQYF. The CDR3 DNA reads as TGTGCCAGCACCCGACTAGCGGGGGGGCTCGAGACCCAGTACTTC.

This chain joins TRBV7-6 and TRBJ2-3, with 11 nucleotides matching TRBD2. The junction had 6 bases not matched to a gene; V was cut back by 1 base and J by 0 bases. The CDR3 extends over 18 amino acids. Germline CDR1 and CDR2: SGHVS and FNYEAQ. The CDR3 loop reads CASSLGLAGPSSTDTQYF. In DNA, the CDR3 is TGTGCCAGCAGCTTAGGACTAGCGGGGCCTTCTAGCACAGATACGCAGTATTTT.